The 18 T cell receptor beta chains below come from one sample, sequenced in a study of cytomegalovirus exposure and HLA in healthy donors. The PCR employed 60 Vbeta primers together with 13 Jbeta primers. Profiled with immunoSEQ multiplex PCR; TCRdb holds only in-frame clones, not every one. The table has fewer than 250,000 clones, roughly 85% seen once. The sequenced sample consisted of PBMCs. The origin of the receptors is a male donor in good health and CMV-seronegative.

The rearrangement uses TRBV7-2 and TRBJ1-1; D remains unclear. The CDR3 is 11 residues long. Germline assignment: CDR1 SGHTA and CDR2 FQGNSA. Between the trimmed V and J ends, which lost 7 bases and 8 bases, there was a span of 11 bases. Here the CDR3 reads CASTPGGEAFF. The CDR3 bases are TGTGCCAGCACACCAGGCGGGGAAGCTTTCTTT.

The rearrangement links TRBV29-1 to TRBJ2-7, with 7 bases lining up with TRBD2. Germline CDR1 and CDR2: SQVTM and ANQGSEA. Trimming removed 8 bases from V and 0 bases from J; junction bases left unmatched: 10. This CDR3 has 14 residues. The CDR3: CSLRAGPCSYEQYF. CDR3 in DNA: TGCAGCCTTAGAGCGGGACCCTGCTCCTACGAGCAGTACTTC.

The chain uses TRBV27 and TRBJ2-2; TRBD1 might be the D (6 bases). Germline values: CDR1 MNHEY, CDR2 SMNVEV (reference sequence). V lost 7 bases, J lost 7 bases, and 16 bases lay in between. The CDR3 is 14 residues long. CDR3 residues: CASTTARGSGELFF. The CDR3 bases are TGTGCCAGCACCACCGCGAGGGGGAGCGGGGAGCTGTTTTTT.

A remark on this clone: The sample contains more than one DNA sequence encoding this CDR3. This chain joins TRBV25-1 and TRBJ1-1, with 9 bases that match TRBD1. With 4 bases clipped from V and 4 bases from J, the junction kept 7 bases outside the gene matches. This CDR3 is built from 15 residues. Germline values: CDR1 MGHDK, CDR2 SYGVNS. The CDR3 region is CASSAPGQGRTEAFF. The CDR3 nucleotides read TGTGCCAGCAGTGCTCCGGGACAGGGACGCACTGAAGCTTTCTTT. Variable domain in full (rest from reference TRBV25-1 and TRBJ1-1): EADIYQTPRYLVIGTGKKITLECSQTMGHDKMYWYQQDPGMELHLIHYSYGVNSTEKGDLSSESTVSRIRTEHFPLTLESARPSHTSQYLCASSAPGQGRTEAFFGQGTRLTVV.

The J gene is TRBJ2-2, the V gene TRBV18, with 9 bases fitting TRBD2. CDR1 is KGHSH and CDR2 is LQKENI in the germline V gene. This CDR3 is 16 amino acids long. V lost 6 bases and J lost 3; bases outside the gene matches: 8. DNA for the CDR3: TGTGCCAGCTCCGAAGAGAGCGGGGGGCACACCGGGGAGCTGTTTTTT. Translating it yields CASSEESGGHTGELFF.

V usage is TRBV2 and J usage is TRBJ1-2; D is unclear. The CDR3 runs 13 residues. The germline CDR1 and CDR2 sequences are SNHLY and FYNNEI. V was clipped by 2 bases and J by 3 bases, with 7 bases between them. The chain's CDR3 is CASSEQQHYGYTF. CDR3 sequence (DNA): TGTGCCAGCAGTGAACAACAGCACTATGGCTACACCTTC.

A few counts support this clone. The V call is TRBV6-1, the J call TRBJ1-4; no reliable D call. Germline V gene lookup returns CDR1 MNHNS and CDR2 SASEGT. V was shortened by 4 bases and J by 7 bases, with 22 bases between the two germline ends. The CDR3 is 17 amino acids. The CDR3 DNA reads TGTGCCAGCAGTGTAAGGGATGGGAGATTTGGATCTGAAAAACTGTTTTTT. Protein: CASSVRDGRFGSEKLFF.

The chain recombines TRBV29-1 with TRBJ2-3, with 10 bases lining up with TRBD1. There are 15 residues in the CDR3. Germline values: CDR1 SQVTM, CDR2 ANQGSEA. Trimming at V came to 1 base and at J to 3 bases, leaving 4 bases not matched to a gene. CDR3 DNA sequence: TGCAGCGTTGAAGCTCCGGGACAGGGGACAGATACGCAGTATTTT. Its translation is CSVEAPGQGTDTQYF.

V gene TRBV29-1 combines with J gene TRBJ1-2; 9 bases are a match to TRBD1. This CDR3 spans 12 amino acids. The germline gives CDR1 SQVTM, CDR2 ANQGSEA. Trimming took 5 bases from V and 7 from J; bases not matched to a gene: 5. The CDR3 reads CSVLGQGTGYTF. DNA of the CDR3: TGCAGCGTTCTGGGACAGGGAACTGGCTACACCTTC.

The gene calls are TRBV28 and TRBJ1-1; D perhaps matches TRBD1 (5 bases). With 2 bases removed from V and 0 bases from J, the gap between germline ends came to 10 bases. Germline V gene lookup returns CDR1 MDHEN and CDR2 SYDVKM. This CDR3 spans 15 amino acids. CDR3 residues: CASSLGGLLNTEAFF. The CDR3 DNA is TGTGCCAGCAGTTTAGGGGGACTCTTGAACACTGAAGCTTTCTTT.

The chain links TRBV7-9 to TRBJ2-7; D gene unclear. The CDR3 spans 11 residues. Per the germline V gene, CDR1 is SEHNR and CDR2 is FQNEAQ (reference sequence). Trimming stripped 1 base from V and 5 bases from J, with 3 bases between. In nucleotides, the CDR3 is TGTGCCAGCAGCTTAGGTAACGAGCAGTACTTC. Translation gives CASSLGNEQYF.

The chain combines TRBV2 with TRBJ2-5; TRBD1 is a possible D gene (5 bases). The J call is doubtful: the DNA matches TRBJ2-7 better. CDR3 length: 14 amino acids. Germline V CDR1 and CDR2: SNHLY, FYNNEI. The CDR3 loop is CASSVGQGTYEQYF. CDR3 bases: TGTGCCAGCAGTGTGGGCCAGGGAACCTACGAGCAGTACTTC.

V is TRBV2 and J is TRBJ2-7, with 10 bases aligning to TRBD1. Unmatched junction bases numbered 10, after V lost 5 bases and J lost 6 bases. The CDR3 spans 15 residues. The germline V gene encodes CDR1 SNHLY and CDR2 FYNNEI. The CDR3: CASSPWTGGLGEQYF. CDR3 DNA sequence: TGTGCCAGCAGTCCCTGGACAGGGGGGCTTGGCGAGCAGTACTTC.

V is TRBV6-5 and J is TRBJ2-7; 9 bases agree with TRBD2. Germline V gives CDR1 MNHEY, CDR2 SVGAGI. This CDR3 contains 15 residues. The ends lost 6 bases at V and 3 bases at J; junction bases unmatched: 9. CDR3 in DNA: TGTGCCAGCAGATCGACTAGCGGAAGATTCTACGAGCAGTACTTC. It codes for CASRSTSGRFYEQYF.

A few counts support this clone. V usage is TRBV28 and J usage is TRBJ2-7, with 8 bases fitting TRBD1. V was clipped by 6 bases and J by 3 bases; unmatched bases: 7. Germline-derived CDR1 and CDR2 are MDHEN and SYDVKM. This CDR3 contains 14 residues. The CDR3 region has the DNA TGTGCCAGCAGGCGGGACAGGAGCAACTACGAGCAGTACTTC. Its translation is CASRRDRSNYEQYF. The whole variable domain, filled in from reference TRBV28 and TRBJ2-7, reads DVKVTQSSRYLVKRTGEKVFLECVQDMDHENMFWYRQDPGLGLRLIYFSYDVKMKEKGDIPEGYSVSREKKERFSLILESASTNQTSMYLCASRRDRSNYEQYFGPGTRLTVT.

This sequence joins TRBV4-1 and TRBJ1-4; tentative D call: TRBD1 (6 bases). Trimming stripped 4 bases from V and 5 bases from J, with 17 bases between. Germline CDR1 MGHRA, CDR2 YSYEKL. This CDR3 is 16 amino acids long. CDR3 amino acids: CASSPSGTQANEKLFF. The CDR3 DNA follows: TGCGCCAGCAGCCCCTCCGGGACACAAGCAAATGAAAAACTGTTTTTT.

This chain uses TRBV19 with TRBJ1-1; D is undetermined. Germline assignment: CDR1 LNHDA and CDR2 SQIVND (reference sequence). CDR3 size: 14 residues. Trimming cost V 8 bases and J 0 bases, with 13 bases left between them. The CDR3 sequence: CASGDRILNTEAFF. CDR3 sequence (DNA): TGTGCCAGTGGAGACCGGATTTTGAACACTGAAGCTTTCTTT.

The CDR3 region is CAISEGGNEQFF. CDR3 coding DNA: TGTGCCATCAGTGAAGGGGGCAATGAGCAGTTCTTC. The rearrangement uses TRBV10-3 and TRBJ2-1; D may be TRBD1 (6 bases). The CDR3 has 12 amino acids. V shed 3 bases and J shed 6 bases, with 6 bases lying between them. Germline-derived CDR1 and CDR2 are ENHRY and SYGVKD.